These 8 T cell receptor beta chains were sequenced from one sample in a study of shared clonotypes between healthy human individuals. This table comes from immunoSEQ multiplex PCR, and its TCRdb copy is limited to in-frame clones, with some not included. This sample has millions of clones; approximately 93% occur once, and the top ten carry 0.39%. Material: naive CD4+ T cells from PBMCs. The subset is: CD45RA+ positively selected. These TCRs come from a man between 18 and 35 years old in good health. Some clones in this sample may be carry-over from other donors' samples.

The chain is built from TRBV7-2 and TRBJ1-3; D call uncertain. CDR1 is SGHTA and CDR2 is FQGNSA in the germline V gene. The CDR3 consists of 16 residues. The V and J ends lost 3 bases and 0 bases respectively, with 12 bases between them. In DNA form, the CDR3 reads TGTGCCAGCAGCTTTGGAACCCTGAGCTCTGGAAACACCATATATTTT. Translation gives CASSFGTLSSGNTIYF.

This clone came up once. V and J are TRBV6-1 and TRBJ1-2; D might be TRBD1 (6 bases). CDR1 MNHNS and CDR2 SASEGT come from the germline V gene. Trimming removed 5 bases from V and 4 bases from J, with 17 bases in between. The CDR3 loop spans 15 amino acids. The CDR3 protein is CASSRPGATGYGYTF. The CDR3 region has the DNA TGTGCCAGCAGTCGGCCGGGGGCGACTGGCTATGGCTACACCTTC.

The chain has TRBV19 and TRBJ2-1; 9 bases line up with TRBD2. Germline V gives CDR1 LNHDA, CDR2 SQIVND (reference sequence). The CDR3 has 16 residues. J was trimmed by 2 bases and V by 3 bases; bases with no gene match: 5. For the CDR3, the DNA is TGTGCCAGTAGTATTGGACTAGCGAGAACCTACAATGAGCAGTTCTTC. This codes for CASSIGLARTYNEQFF. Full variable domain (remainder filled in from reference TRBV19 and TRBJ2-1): DGGITQSPKYLFRKEGQNVTLSCEQNLNHDAMYWYRQDPGQGLRLIYYSQIVNDFQKGDIAEGYSVSREKKESFPLTVTSAQKNPTAFYLCASSIGLARTYNEQFFGPGTRLTVL.

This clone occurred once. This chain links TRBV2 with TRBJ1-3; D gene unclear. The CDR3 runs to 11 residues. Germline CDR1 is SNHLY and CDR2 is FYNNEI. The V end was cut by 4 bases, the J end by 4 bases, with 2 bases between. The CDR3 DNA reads TGTGCCAGCAGTGCGGGAAACACCATATATTTT. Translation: CASSAGNTIYF.

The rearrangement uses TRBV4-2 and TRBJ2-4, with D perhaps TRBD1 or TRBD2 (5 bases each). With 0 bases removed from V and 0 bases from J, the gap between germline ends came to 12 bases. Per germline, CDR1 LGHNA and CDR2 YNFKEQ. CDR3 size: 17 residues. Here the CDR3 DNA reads TGTGCCAGCAGCCAAGAACGGGGACCAAGAGCCAAAAACATTCAGTACTTC. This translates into CASSQERGPRAKNIQYF.

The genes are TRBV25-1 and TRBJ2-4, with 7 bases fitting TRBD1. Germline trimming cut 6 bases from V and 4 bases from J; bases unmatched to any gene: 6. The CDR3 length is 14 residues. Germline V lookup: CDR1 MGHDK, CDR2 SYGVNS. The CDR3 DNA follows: TGTGCCAGCAGCCAGACAGGGAAAAAAAACATTCAGTACTTC. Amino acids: CASSQTGKKNIQYF.

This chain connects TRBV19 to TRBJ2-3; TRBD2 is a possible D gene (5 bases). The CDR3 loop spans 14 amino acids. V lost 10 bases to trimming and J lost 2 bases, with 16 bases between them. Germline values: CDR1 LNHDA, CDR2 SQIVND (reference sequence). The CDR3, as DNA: TGTGCCACCCGCAGTGGGGAGAACACAGATACGCAGTATTTT. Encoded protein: CATRSGENTDTQYF. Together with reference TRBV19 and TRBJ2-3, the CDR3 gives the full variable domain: DGGITQSPKYLFRKEGQNVTLSCEQNLNHDAMYWYRQDPGQGLRLIYYSQIVNDFQKGDIAEGYSVSREKKESFPLTVTSAQKNPTAFYLCATRSGENTDTQYFGPGTRLTVL.

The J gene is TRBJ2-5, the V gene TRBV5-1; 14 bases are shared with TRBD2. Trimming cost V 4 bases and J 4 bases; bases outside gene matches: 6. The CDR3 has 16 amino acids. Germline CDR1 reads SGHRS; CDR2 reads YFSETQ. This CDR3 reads CASSKGLAGVGETQYF. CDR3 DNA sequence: TGCGCCAGCAGCAAGGGACTAGCGGGAGTAGGAGAGACCCAGTACTTC.